These 25 T cell receptor beta chains were sequenced from one sample in a study of blood T cell repertoires in COVID-19. Assay: immunoSEQ multiplex PCR; the TCRdb copy retains only in-frame clones and omits some. The sample contains some 130,000 clones, about 89% of which appear only once. Material: peripheral blood. The receptors were sampled from a woman in her 70s with COVID-19, enrolled during active disease.

This chain uses TRBV28 with TRBJ1-2, with TRBD1 as a possible D gene (5 bases). This CDR3 has 16 amino acids. V was shortened by 3 bases and J by 2 bases, with 16 bases between the two germline ends. Germline CDR1 reads MDHEN; CDR2 reads SYDVKM. Here the CDR3 reads CASSFVYRLENYGYTF. CDR3 sequence (DNA): TGTGCCAGCAGTTTCGTGTACAGGTTAGAGAACTATGGCTACACCTTC.

The J gene is TRBJ1-3, the V gene TRBV30; 11 bases match TRBD1. Germline assignment: CDR1 GTSNPN and CDR2 SVGIG (reference sequence). The CDR3 loop spans 16 amino acids. V lost 5 bases to trimming and J lost 2 bases; unmatched junction nucleotides: 8. CDR3 DNA: TGTGCCTGGGGTGATATGGGACAGGGGGCTGGAAACACCATATATTTT. Its translation is CAWGDMGQGAGNTIYF. Drawing the rest from reference TRBV30 and TRBJ1-3, the complete variable domain is SQTIHQWPATLVQPVGSPLSLECTVEGTSNPNLYWYRQAAGRGLQLLFYSVGIGQISSEVPQNLSASRPQDRQFILSSKKLLLSDSGFYLCAWGDMGQGAGNTIYFGEGSWLTVV.

The CDR3 DNA reads as TGTGCCAGTAGATCAACCGGGGAGCTGTTTTTT. Translating gives CASRSTGELFF. J is TRBJ2-2 and V is TRBV19; no clear D gene. The V gene lost 6 bases and the J gene lost 5 bases, with 4 bases spanning the gap. CDR3 length equals 11 residues. Germline CDR1 and CDR2: LNHDA and SQIVND (reference sequence).

J is TRBJ2-3 and V is TRBV28; D is unclear. The germline CDR1 and CDR2 sequences are MDHEN and SYDVKM. The CDR3 contains 14 residues. V was clipped by 2 bases and J by 1 base, with 7 bases between them. CDR3 nucleotide sequence: TGTGCCAGCAGTTTAAGCTATGGCACAGATACGCAGTATTTT. It encodes CASSLSYGTDTQYF.

For the CDR3, the DNA is TGTGCCAGCAGCTCCAGGACAGGGGGTGACTATGGCTACACCTTC. Translated: CASSSRTGGDYGYTF. The chain employs TRBV5-4 and TRBJ1-2; TRBD1 aligns across 10 bases. From germline, CDR1 is SGHNT and CDR2 YYREEE (reference sequence). Trimming removed 3 bases from V and 3 bases from J; junction bases left unmatched: 5. This CDR3 region has 15 residues.

The rearrangement joins TRBV15 to TRBJ2-5, with 14 bases aligning to TRBD2. Germline V lookup: CDR1 LNHNV, CDR2 YYDKDF (reference sequence). J was trimmed by 5 bases and V by 2 bases; bases with no gene match: 7. CDR3 length: 17 amino acids. Here the CDR3 DNA reads TGTGCCACCAGCAGAATTGGACTAGCGGGGGGCGGGGAGACCCAGTACTTC. It yields the protein CATSRIGLAGGGETQYF.

CDR3 in DNA: TGTGCCAGCAGCCCTAGCGGGGGGCCCGAGACCCAGTACTTC. Amino acid sequence: CASSPSGGPETQYF. The V gene is TRBV7-9, the J gene TRBJ2-5, with 11 bases aligning to TRBD2. V gave up 5 bases and J gave up 5 bases; unmatched junction bases: 4. CDR1 SEHNR and CDR2 FQNEAQ come from the germline V gene (reference sequence). This CDR3 is built from 14 residues.

V usage is TRBV6-6 and J usage is TRBJ1-1; the match to TRBD1 covers 9 bases. The CDR3 runs 16 residues. V lost 0 bases, J lost 2 bases, and 4 bases stayed unmatched. Germline V gene lookup returns CDR1 MNHNY and CDR2 SVGAGI (reference sequence). CDR3 sequence (DNA): TGTGCCAGCAGTTACTCGGGACAGGGACCTAACACTGAAGCTTTCTTT. It yields the protein CASSYSGQGPNTEAFF.

The V call is TRBV20-1, the J call TRBJ1-2; a possible D gene is TRBD1 (5 bases). Trimming shortened V by 3 bases and J by 5 bases, and 13 bases separated the two germline ends. Germline-derived CDR1 and CDR2 are DFQATT and SNEGSKA (reference sequence). CDR3 length equals 13 residues. CDR3 nucleotide sequence: TGCAGTGCTAGTTTAGGGGTGGGGTATGGCTACACCTTC. Residues: CSASLGVGYGYTF.

The genes are TRBV28 and TRBJ2-5; D unresolved. CDR3 length: 12 amino acids. Germline lookup yields CDR1 MDHEN and CDR2 SYDVKM. V shed 5 bases and J shed 3 bases, with 7 bases lying between them. In DNA, the CDR3 is TGTGCCAGCAGTACAACAAAAGAGACCCAGTACTTC. Its protein is CASSTTKETQYF.

Worth noting for this clone: Sequence at one end of the junction differs from germline and may be a read error. The chain couples TRBV11-2 to TRBJ2-2; D perhaps matches TRBD1 (6 bases). The CDR3 has 15 amino acids. Per germline, CDR1 SGHAT and CDR2 FQNNGV. The CDR3 DNA is TGTGCCAGCAGACCCGGGACAAAGAACAGCGGGGAGCTGTTTTTT. Translated: CASRPGTKNSGELFF.

Here the CDR3 DNA reads TGTGCCAGCAGCCAAGATGTGAGAGGCTACACCTTC. This sequence encodes CASSQDVRGYTF. The chain has TRBV3-1 (or the pseudogene TRBV3-2) and TRBJ1-2; D is unclear. Between the trimmed V and J ends, which lost 0 bases and 8 bases, there was a span of 7 bases. The CDR3 extends over 12 amino acids. Germline CDR1 and CDR2: LGHDT and YNNKEL (reference sequence).

V usage is TRBV30 and J usage is TRBJ1-1; possible D gene TRBD1, 5 bases. CDR1 and CDR2 from the germline V gene are GTSNPN and SVGIG (reference sequence). The CDR3 loop spans 15 amino acids. V was shortened by 0 bases and J by 2 bases, with 13 bases between the two germline ends. As DNA, the CDR3 is TGTGCCTGGAGTGTGTTCCGGGACTTTAACACTGAAGCTTTCTTT. This encodes CAWSVFRDFNTEAFF.

V usage is TRBV19 and J usage is TRBJ2-5; D uncertain. The CDR3 covers 13 residues. CDR1 is LNHDA and CDR2 is SQIVND in the germline V gene (reference sequence). Trimming shortened V by 0 bases and J by 1 base, and 3 bases separated the two germline ends. CDR3 DNA: TGTGCCAGTAGTATAGAGGCCCAAGAGACCCAGTACTTC. Its protein is CASSIEAQETQYF.

This chain joins TRBV2 and TRBJ2-2, with 9 bases that match TRBD1. CDR3 length equals 15 residues. V lost 7 bases to trimming and J lost 7 bases; unmatched junction nucleotides: 10. Germline CDR1 and CDR2: SNHLY and FYNNEI. The CDR3: CASMGDRAPSGELFF. The DNA of the CDR3 is TGTGCCAGCATGGGGGACAGGGCGCCCAGCGGGGAGCTGTTTTTT.

The chain couples TRBV4-2 to TRBJ2-1, with TRBD2 identical over 11 bases. The CDR3 loop spans 16 amino acids. V dropped 2 bases and J dropped 4; count of bases not matched to a gene: 4. The germline CDR1 and CDR2 sequences are LGHNA and YNFKEQ. CDR3 region: CASSQQLAGEYNEQFF. The DNA for the CDR3 is TGTGCCAGCAGCCAACAACTAGCGGGGGAGTACAATGAGCAGTTCTTC.

The rearrangement links TRBV3-1 (or the pseudogene TRBV3-2) to TRBJ1-1; 8 bases match TRBD1. The V and J ends lost 4 bases and 6 bases, in that order; junction bases with no gene match: 7. Germline CDR1 and CDR2: LGHDT and YNNKEL (reference sequence). The CDR3 sequence is 14 residues long. As DNA, the CDR3 is TGTGCCAGCAGCCTCCAGGACAGGGCGGCTGAAGCTTTCTTT. Translation gives CASSLQDRAAEAFF.

The chain joins TRBV3-1 (or the pseudogene TRBV3-2) to TRBJ1-4; possible D gene TRBD1, 5 bases. V was shortened by 4 bases and J by 8 bases, with 17 bases between the two germline ends. CDR1 and CDR2 from the germline V gene are LGHDT and YNNKEL (reference sequence). The CDR3 runs to 15 residues. The CDR3 protein is CASSPSGLLFEKLFF. CDR3 nucleotides: TGTGCCAGCAGCCCTTCGGGACTGCTTTTCGAAAAACTGTTTTTT.

This rearrangement joins TRBV10-3 to TRBJ1-2; D is perhaps TRBD1 (6 bases). CDR3 size: 14 residues. Germline CDR1 and CDR2: ENHRY and SYGVKD. Trimming removed 8 bases from V and 3 bases from J, with 16 bases in between. As DNA, the CDR3 is TGTGCCATCTGGAACAGGGACCTGGACTATGGCTACACCTTC. Translated: CAIWNRDLDYGYTF.

This rearrangement joins TRBV28 to TRBJ1-3; tentatively, D is TRBD1 (6 bases). The CDR3 is made up of 17 amino acids. The germline CDR1 and CDR2 sequences are MDHEN and SYDVKM. V dropped 2 bases and J dropped 4 bases, with 18 bases sitting between them. The CDR3 bases are TGTGCCAGCAGTTTACGCCTCTTCTGGACAGCGGGAAACACCATATATTTT. Translation gives CASSLRLFWTAGNTIYF.

This chain connects TRBV28 to TRBJ1-5; D may be TRBD1 (5 bases). CDR1 and CDR2 from the germline V gene are MDHEN and SYDVKM. Deletions cut 7 bases from V and 7 bases from J, with 23 bases between. The CDR3 totals 16 residues. The CDR3 protein is CASTLITRAGEQPQHF. The CDR3 DNA sequence: TGTGCCAGCACTCTTATAACCAGGGCGGGAGAACAGCCCCAGCATTTT.

The V gene is TRBV7-8, the J gene TRBJ2-7, with D perhaps matching TRBD1 (5 bases). The V end lost 1 base, the J end lost 1 base, and 11 bases lay between the germline ends. Germline V gene sequence: CDR1 SGHVS, CDR2 FQNEAQ. This CDR3 region has 15 residues. This chain's CDR3 is CASSLEWGPSYEQYF. CDR3 DNA: TGTGCCAGCAGCTTAGAGTGGGGCCCGTCCTACGAGCAGTACTTC.

The gene calls are TRBV7-9 and TRBJ2-7; D is perhaps TRBD1 (6 bases). The V end was cut by 5 bases, the J end by 5 bases, with 19 bases between. Germline loops: CDR1 SEHNR, CDR2 FQNEAQ (reference sequence). This CDR3 has 15 residues. For the CDR3, the DNA is TGTGCCAGCAGCCCCAAACCCAGGGGTAAGGACGAGCAGTACTTC. This encodes CASSPKPRGKDEQYF.

As to this clone: The identical CDR3 is also encoded by other nucleotide sequences in the sample. V gene TRBV18 combines with J gene TRBJ1-1; no reliable D call. CDR1 is KGHSH and CDR2 is LQKENI in the germline V gene. Trimming cost V 2 bases and J 1 base, with 8 bases left between them. This CDR3 region has 14 residues. The CDR3 nucleotides are TGTGCCAGCTCACCAGACGGAGGGAACACTGAAGCTTTCTTT. It yields the protein CASSPDGGNTEAFF.

The rearrangement uses TRBV19 and TRBJ2-2, with 8 bases lining up with TRBD1. Germline CDR1 reads LNHDA; CDR2 reads SQIVND (reference sequence). The CDR3 covers 14 residues. V gave up 4 bases and J gave up 4 bases; unmatched junction bases: 2. CDR3 amino acids: CASSTQGATGELFF. CDR3 DNA sequence: TGTGCCAGTAGTACCCAGGGGGCCACCGGGGAGCTGTTTTTT.